What follows is one TCR beta chain and its context. The entry originates in a study of blood T cell repertoires in COVID-19. Study-wide background: PBMCs, B-cell-depleted T cells, or T cells provided the cDNA or gDNA that made up the material.

TCRdb's table, derived via immunoSEQ multiplex PCR, lists solely in-frame clones and lacks some. The data hold about 98,000 clones, with around nine tenths observed a single time. There are 18 residues in the CDR3. From germline, CDR1 is SGHNT and CDR2 YYREEE (reference sequence). V was pared by 4 bases and J by 4 bases, with 17 bases of the junction left unmatched. The chain is built from TRBV5-4 and TRBJ1-1; 9 bases align to TRBD1. Sequenced material: peripheral blood. This receptor was taken from a man aged 70-80 years with acute or convalescent COVID-19. CDR3 protein: CASSPGAPGQGGFTEAFF. The CDR3 DNA reads TGTGCCAGCAGCCCCGGAGCTCCGGGACAGGGAGGATTCACTGAAGCTTTCTTT. Drawing the rest from reference TRBV5-4 and TRBJ1-1, the complete variable domain is ETGVTQSPTHLIKTRGQQVTLRCSSQSGHNTVSWYQQALGQGPQFIFQYYREEENGRGNFPPRFSGLQFPNYSSELNVNALELDDSALYLCASSPGAPGQGGFTEAFFGQGTRLTVV.